The rows below give T cell receptor beta chains drawn from one sample of a study of cytomegalovirus exposure and HLA in healthy donors. Here immunoSEQ multiplex PCR was the method, and the copy in TCRdb shows in-frame clones only, minus some. This sample has under 150,000 clones, with 63% found just once. Sequenced: PBMCs. These receptors came from a man in his forties or fifties in good health and CMV-seropositive. The CDR3 runs from the conserved cysteine through the conserved F or W.

j_call: TRBJ2-2
v_call: TRBV11-3
cdr3_aa: CASSRLAGGPDGELFF

j_call: TRBJ2-5
v_call: TRBV18
cdr3_aa: CASSPPTGQETQYF

j_call: TRBJ2-4
v_call: TRBV12-5
cdr3_aa: CASGLSGTKNIQYF

j_call: TRBJ2-6
v_call: TRBV13
cdr3_aa: CASSSGLPGANVLTF

j_call: TRBJ1-5
v_call: TRBV28
cdr3_aa: CASSLLRDHNFSNQPQHF

j_call: TRBJ2-1
v_call: TRBV27
cdr3_aa: CASSYQFSGSATFF

j_call: TRBJ2-2
v_call: TRBV10-3
cdr3_aa: CAIRNSGQSTGELFF

j_call: TRBJ2-1
v_call: TRBV28
cdr3_aa: CASSGSREQFF

j_call: TRBJ1-3
v_call: TRBV13
cdr3_aa: CASSLGRQGRSGNTIYF

j_call: TRBJ2-3
v_call: TRBV25-1
cdr3_aa: CASSATPGQGAADTQYF